The 21 T cell receptor beta chains reported below all come from one sample, sequenced in a study of coeliac disease. Some clones are missing from TCRdb's copy, which holds only in-frame ones; the method was immunoSEQ multiplex PCR. The data show over 1,500 clones, about three quarters seen once. The specimen was lymphocytes from the gut lamina propria. Receptor source: a human donor without celiac disease.

The DNA for the CDR3 is TGTGCCAGCAGCGTTAGCGGGATCTACGAGCAGTACTTC. Its protein product is CASSVSGIYEQYF. The chain links TRBV11-2 to TRBJ2-7; 8 bases map to TRBD2. This CDR3 region has 13 residues. The germline CDR1 and CDR2 sequences are SGHAT and FQNNGV. V lost 5 bases to trimming and J lost 3 bases; unmatched junction nucleotides: 3.

The chain couples TRBV14 to TRBJ1-2; D is perhaps TRBD1 (6 bases). This CDR3 is built from 15 residues. V was shortened by 3 bases and J by 6 bases, with 17 bases between the two germline ends. CDR1 and CDR2 from the germline V gene are SGHDN and FVKESK. The CDR3 region has the DNA TGTGCCAGCAGCCAGACAGGTCTGGGTGAAAATGGCTACACCTTC. Translated: CASSQTGLGENGYTF.

The chain combines TRBV7-2 with TRBJ2-2, with 10 bases identical to TRBD2. Germline V gene sequence: CDR1 SGHTA, CDR2 FQGNSA. CDR3 size: 15 residues. V shed 2 bases and J 7 bases; nucleotides not matched to a gene: 4. CDR3 DNA: TGTGCCAGCAGCTTACTAGCGGGAGTGGGCGGGGAGCTGTTTTTT. Translated: CASSLLAGVGGELFF. Filled out from reference TRBV7-2 and TRBJ2-2, the complete variable domain reads GAGVSQSPSNKVTEKGKDVELRCDPISGHTALYWYRQSLGQGLEFLIYFQGNSAPDKSGLPSDRFSAERTGGSVSTLTIQRTQQEDSAVYLCASSLLAGVGGELFFGEGSRLTVL.

This clone was counted once. The chain has TRBV15 and TRBJ2-7; D ambiguous. The length of the CDR3 is 16 residues. The V gene lost 1 base and the J gene lost 0 bases, with 13 bases spanning the gap. Germline V lookup: CDR1 LNHNV, CDR2 YYDKDF (reference sequence). CDR3 in amino acids: CATSRAVSKSSYEQYF. In nucleotides, the CDR3 is TGTGCCACCAGCAGAGCGGTTAGCAAGAGCTCCTACGAGCAGTACTTC.

This chain joins TRBV10-3 and TRBJ2-1; 8 bases are shared with TRBD1. V shed 2 bases and J 8 bases; nucleotides not matched to a gene: 8. The CDR3 extends over 15 amino acids. Looked up from germline, CDR1 is ENHRY and CDR2 is SYGVKD. The chain's CDR3 is CAISEPVAGGDEQFF. The CDR3 region has the DNA TGTGCCATCAGTGAGCCCGTAGCAGGGGGCGATGAGCAGTTCTTC.

The chain recombines TRBV9 with TRBJ2-3; TRBD2 agrees at 12 bases. Trimming cost V 2 bases and J 0 bases; bases outside gene matches: 4. This CDR3 spans 17 amino acids. The germline V gene has CDR1 SGDLS and CDR2 YYNGEE. The CDR3, as DNA: TGTGCCAGCAGCGTGGGACTAGCGGGCCCCAGCACAGATACGCAGTATTTT. This encodes CASSVGLAGPSTDTQYF.

A few counts support this clone. This chain links TRBV9 with TRBJ2-7; TRBD2 aligns across 8 bases. J lost 0 bases, V lost 3 bases, and 2 bases had no gene match. Germline lookup yields CDR1 SGDLS and CDR2 YYNGEE. This CDR3 has 14 amino acids. The CDR3: CASSGGLVSYEQYF. The CDR3 region has the DNA TGTGCCAGCAGCGGGGGACTAGTCTCCTACGAGCAGTACTTC.

The chain recombines TRBV29-1 with TRBJ2-2; 9 bases align to TRBD1. The CDR3 is 13 residues long. Germline loops: CDR1 SQVTM, CDR2 ANQGSEA. The V and J ends lost 4 bases and 5 bases, in that order; junction bases with no gene match: 2. CDR3 nucleotide sequence: TGCAGCGTTGGGACAGGGGTTACCGGGGAGCTGTTTTTT. It yields the protein CSVGTGVTGELFF.

V is TRBV23-1 and J is TRBJ2-5; possibly TRBD2 for D (6 bases). TRBV23-1 falls under the ORF class, with uncertain function. The CDR3 contains 15 residues. Deletions cut 0 bases from V and 1 base from J, with 9 bases between. The DNA for the CDR3 is TGCGCCAGCAGTCAATCGGGGAGGATCCAAGAGACCCAGTACTTC. It translates to CASSQSGRIQETQYF.

This rearrangement joins TRBV9 to TRBJ2-5; 8 bases map to TRBD1. J gave up 5 bases and V 4 bases, and 16 bases lay outside the gene matches. The CDR3 loop spans 17 amino acids. CDR1 and CDR2 (germline): SGDLS, YYNGEE. Written as DNA, the CDR3 is TGTGCCAGCAGCTCCGGAAAGGAGGCAGGGGGCCGTGAGACCCAGTACTTC. It is translated as CASSSGKEAGGRETQYF.

The V gene is TRBV5-6, the J gene TRBJ2-3, with TRBD2 identical over 13 bases. With 3 bases clipped from V and 6 bases from J, the junction kept 4 bases outside the gene matches. The germline gives CDR1 SGHDT, CDR2 YYEEEE. This CDR3 has 15 residues. The CDR3 coding sequence is TGTGCCAGCAGCTGGGGACTAGCGGGATCCGATACGCAGTATTTT. It translates to CASSWGLAGSDTQYF. Variable domain in full (rest from reference TRBV5-6 and TRBJ2-3): DAGVTQSPTHLIKTRGQQVTLRCSPKSGHDTVSWYQQALGQGPQFIFQYYEEEERQRGNFPDRFSGHQFPNYSSELNVNALLLGDSALYLCASSWGLAGSDTQYFGPGTRLTVL.

This chain joins TRBV6-4 and TRBJ2-1; 8 bases line up with TRBD2. The germline CDR1 and CDR2 sequences are MRHNA and SNTAGT. CDR3 length: 15 amino acids. V lost 4 bases to trimming and J lost 7 bases; unmatched junction nucleotides: 9. The chain's CDR3 is CASSAVPSGRNEQFF. The CDR3 region has the DNA TGTGCCAGCAGTGCCGTGCCTAGCGGGCGGAATGAGCAGTTCTTC.

The chain carries TRBV5-1 and TRBJ2-7, with TRBD2 matching 8 bases. This CDR3 spans 15 amino acids. Trimming took 0 bases from V and 3 from J; bases not matched to a gene: 5. The germline V gene has CDR1 SGHRS and CDR2 YFSETQ. In nucleotides, the CDR3 is TGCGCCAGCAGCTTGGGGACTAGCTCCTTCTACGAGCAGTACTTC. It yields the protein CASSLGTSSFYEQYF.

The chain uses TRBV6-1 and TRBJ1-4; 9 nucleotides agree with TRBD1. Germline loops: CDR1 MNHNS, CDR2 SASEGT. This CDR3 contains 15 residues. J gave up 4 bases and V 5 bases, and 5 bases lay outside the gene matches. As DNA, the CDR3 is TGTGCCAGCAGTCAGGACAGGGGTAATAATGAAAAACTGTTTTTT. As protein: CASSQDRGNNEKLFF.

On this clone itself: One end of the junction fails to match germline, which may point to a read error. This chain links TRBV7-7 with TRBJ2-5; the match to TRBD1 covers 11 bases. The CDR3 sequence is 15 residues long. Germline V gene data show CDR1 as SSHAT and CDR2 as FNYEAQ (reference sequence). CDR3 bases: TGTGCTAGCAGCTTAGCCGGGACAGGGGGAGAGACCCAGTACTTC. This translates into CASSLAGTGGETQYF.

The chain is built from TRBV30 and TRBJ1-4; D not resolved. The CDR3 is 13 amino acids. CDR1 and CDR2 (germline): GTSNPN, SVGIG (reference sequence). V was cut by 4 bases and J by 5 bases, with 11 bases left in between. CDR3 residues: CAWNRERNEKLFF. The CDR3 nucleotides read TGTGCCTGGAACCGGGAGAGGAATGAAAAACTGTTTTTT.

V is TRBV7-2 and J is TRBJ1-4, with D possibly being TRBD1 (6 bases). Germline values: CDR1 SGHTA, CDR2 FQGNSA. V dropped 6 bases and J dropped 3 bases, with 14 bases sitting between them. The CDR3 loop spans 15 amino acids. In DNA, the CDR3 is TGTGCCAGCAGGGGGGGGGCAGGGTCTAATGAAAAACTGTTTTTT. Translated: CASRGGAGSNEKLFF. The full variable domain, its missing parts supplied by reference TRBV7-2 and TRBJ1-4, is GAGVSQSPSNKVTEKGKDVELRCDPISGHTALYWYRQSLGQGLEFLIYFQGNSAPDKSGLPSDRFSAERTGGSVSTLTIQRTQQEDSAVYLCASRGGAGSNEKLFFGSGTQLSVL.

V and J are TRBV29-1 and TRBJ1-1; D possibly corresponds to TRBD1 (6 bases). V was clipped by 0 bases and J by 2 bases, with 13 bases between them. Germline lookup yields CDR1 SQVTM and CDR2 ANQGSEA. The CDR3 runs 15 residues. For the CDR3, the DNA is TGCAGCGTTGAAGATGGGGCAGGGGTTAACACTGAAGCTTTCTTT. Translation: CSVEDGAGVNTEAFF.

The rearrangement uses TRBV6-6 and TRBJ1-4; 8 bases are a match to TRBD1. V gave up 2 bases and J gave up 5 bases; unmatched junction bases: 4. CDR1 is MNHNY and CDR2 is SVGAGI in the germline V gene (reference sequence). CDR3 length: 15 amino acids. This CDR3 reads CASSYGQGGNEKLFF. CDR3 DNA sequence: TGTGCCAGCAGTTACGGACAGGGAGGGAATGAAAAACTGTTTTTT.

The rearrangement uses TRBV5-1 and TRBJ2-4; TRBD2 matches at 13 bases. Trimming cost V 4 bases and J 7 bases; bases outside gene matches: 11. Germline CDR1 is SGHRS and CDR2 is YFSETQ. CDR3 length equals 17 residues. The DNA of the CDR3 is TGCGCCAGCAGCCCGACTAGCGGGAGGTTAACTGTTAACATTCAGTACTTC. Protein: CASSPTSGRLTVNIQYF.

V is TRBV9 and J is TRBJ2-5; 8 nucleotides line up with TRBD1. This CDR3 has 14 amino acids. CDR1 and CDR2 from the germline V gene are SGDLS and YYNGEE. The junction had 3 bases not matched to a gene; V was cut back by 1 base and J by 4 bases. Written as DNA, the CDR3 is TGTGCCAGCAGCGTATCAGGGGGCCCAGAGACCCAGTACTTC. It codes for CASSVSGGPETQYF.